What follows are 21 T cell receptor beta chains derived from one specimen sequenced in a study of T cell clonality in common variable immunodeficiency. Broader study findings: In common variable immunodeficiency, TCR beta chains reportedly carried fewer deletions and N-nucleotide insertions.

No cognate antigen is known for these TCRs. The assay was immunoSEQ multiplex PCR, and TCRdb's table has in-frame clones only and misses some. This repertoire holds about 20,000 clones, and none appear only once. The material sequenced was peripheral blood mononuclear cells. These receptor sequences come from a human donor with common variable immunodeficiency.

With regard to this clone: The CDR3 goes on 3 residues after the read ends, and that part is filled in from the germline J gene. This chain joins TRBV2 and TRBJ1-5, with D perhaps TRBD1 (5 bases). The V gene's germline CDR1 is SNHLY and CDR2 FYNNEI. CDR3 length: 14 residues. The V end was cut by 2 bases, the J end by 2 bases, with 7 bases between. CDR3 sequence: CASSEQGRNQPQHF. The sequenced CDR3 bases are TGTGCCAGCAGTGAACAGGGCCGCAATCAGCCC.

Points on this clone: The missing CDR3 end, 3 residues past where the read stops, is filled in from the germline J gene. The chain combines TRBV18 with TRBJ2-5, with a possible D match to TRBD2 (7 bases). CDR1 is KGHSH and CDR2 is LQKENI in the germline V gene. Trimming left V 0 bases short and J 7 bases short, with 12 bases between. The CDR3 is made up of 14 amino acids. The part of the CDR3 DNA that was read is TGTGCCAGCTCACCACCGCAGGGGAGGGTGACC. It translates to CASSPPQGRVT. The full-length CDR3 reads as CASSPPQGRVTQYF.

This clone was recorded a few times. The sequenced fragment ends 3 residues before the CDR3 boundary, so the rest is inferred from the germline J gene. The rearrangement joins TRBV19 to TRBJ1-5; TRBD1 might be the D (6 bases). Per the germline V gene, CDR1 is LNHDA and CDR2 is SQIVND (reference sequence). Trimming pared 3 bases from V and 3 bases from J, leaving 15 bases between. This CDR3 contains 16 residues. CDR3 DNA (partial): TGTGCCAGTAGTATGGACCCAGGGGCGGCCAATCAGCCC. Translation: CASSMDPGAANQP. The entire CDR3 sequence reads CASSMDPGAANQPQHF.

This clone was counted a few times. Sequencing ends 3 residues short of the CDR3 end; the germline J gene provides the rest. The chain uses TRBV7-2 and TRBJ1-1; D perhaps matches TRBD1 (5 bases). The CDR3 sequence is 15 residues long. The V gene's germline CDR1 is SGHTA and CDR2 FQGNSA. The DNA read from the CDR3 is TGTGCCAGCAGCTTAGCCCCGGGGGGGGGAAATCTG. Amino acid sequence: CASSLAPGGGNL. The CDR3 as a whole reads CASSLAPGGGNLAFF.

This clone showed up just a few times. Germline is not matched at one junction end, which may reflect a read error. The read ends 3 residues shy of where the CDR3 ends; the end is completed using the germline J gene. The chain recombines TRBV7-7 with TRBJ2-1; a possible D gene is TRBD2 (5 bases). CDR1 SSHAT and CDR2 FNYEAQ come from the germline V gene (reference sequence). This CDR3 is built from 14 residues. The part of the CDR3 DNA that was read is TGTGCTAGCAGCCCAGGACTTATTGGGAATGAG. This translates into CASSPGLIGNE. The full-length CDR3 reads as CASSPGLIGNEQFF.

On this clone itself: The read comes to an end 3 residues before the CDR3 does, leaving the germline J gene to fill in the end. This chain joins TRBV20-1 and TRBJ2-1, with TRBD2 identical over 14 bases. This CDR3 comprises 17 residues. Germline values: CDR1 DFQATT, CDR2 SNEGSKA (reference sequence). V shed 8 bases and J 8 bases; nucleotides not matched to a gene: 17. This CDR3 is CSFRYFRLAGGPDEQFF. The CDR3 bases that were read are TGCAGTTTCCGATATTTCCGACTAGCGGGAGGGCCCGATGAG.

This clone showed up just a few times. Read sequence stops 3 residues before the CDR3 end, and the germline J gene provides the missing end. The chain uses TRBV5-1 and TRBJ2-1, with TRBD1 as a possible D gene (5 bases). The CDR3 covers 13 residues. The germline V gene has CDR1 SGHRS and CDR2 YFSETQ. Trimming pared 0 bases from V and 6 bases from J, leaving 7 bases between. CDR3 sequence: CASSLEGSNEQFF. The sequenced part of the CDR3 DNA is TGCGCCAGCAGCTTGGAGGGGTCCAATGAG.

About this clone: The CDR3 end lies 3 residues beyond the end of the read and is filled in from the germline J gene. The chain links TRBV7-2 to TRBJ2-5; TRBD2 is a possible D gene (6 bases). V lost 5 bases to trimming and J lost 3 bases, with 10 bases between them. The germline CDR1 and CDR2 sequences are SGHTA and FQGNSA. This CDR3 is built from 13 residues. CDR3 sequence: CASSRTNKETQYF. The CDR3 bases that were read are TGTGCCAGCAGCCGGACTAATAAAGAGACC.

A note on this clone: Read coverage stops 3 residues before the CDR3 terminus; the germline J gene supplies the remainder. This rearrangement joins TRBV19 to TRBJ1-1; D perhaps matches TRBD1 (6 bases). CDR1 and CDR2 from the germline V gene are LNHDA and SQIVND (reference sequence). This CDR3 is 15 amino acids long. The CDR3 bases that were read are TGTGCCAGTAGTATGTGGGACATAGCGCCAGCTGGA. As protein: CASSMWDIAPAG. The entire CDR3 is CASSMWDIAPAGAFF.

There are a few counts of this clone. The read ends 3 residues shy of where the CDR3 ends; the end is completed using the germline J gene. The chain couples TRBV18 to TRBJ2-7; the D gene is possibly TRBD1 (5 bases). The V gene's germline CDR1 is KGHSH and CDR2 LQKENI. V shed 5 bases and J shed 3 bases, with 5 bases lying between them. The CDR3 runs 11 residues. CDR3 bases read: TGTGCCAGCTCAACAGGCTACGAG. Its protein is CASSTGYE. The CDR3, in full, reads CASSTGYEQYF.

This clone was recorded at least ten times. The missing CDR3 end, 3 residues past where the read stops, is filled in from the germline J gene. The V gene is TRBV7-4, the J gene TRBJ1-5; D remains unclear. V was clipped by 1 base and J by 3 bases, with 13 bases between them. Germline V gives CDR1 SGHVT, CDR2 SQSDAQ. CDR3 length: 16 amino acids. The part of the CDR3 DNA that was read is TGTGCCAGCAGCTTAGGAGGCAGGCTCCCCAATCAGCCC. This encodes CASSLGGRLPNQP. The whole CDR3 protein is CASSLGGRLPNQPQHF.

This clone was seen a handful of times. The read gets to within 3 residues of the CDR3 end, and the germline J gene fills in the rest. This chain joins TRBV19 and TRBJ2-3, with 10 positions matching TRBD2. The germline V gene encodes CDR1 LNHDA and CDR2 SQIVND (reference sequence). V lost 9 bases to trimming and J lost 1 base; unmatched junction nucleotides: 10. The CDR3 sequence is 16 residues long. The CDR3 sequence: CASGSSGGVGTDTQYF. The CDR3 DNA, read in part, is TGTGCCAGCGGCTCTAGCGGGGGCGTAGGCACAGATACG.

With regard to this clone: The read ends 3 residues shy of where the CDR3 ends; the end is completed using the germline J gene. The V and J genes are TRBV7-2 and TRBJ2-4, with 9 positions matching TRBD1. The CDR3 runs 14 residues. Germline V CDR1 and CDR2: SGHTA, FQGNSA. Unmatched junction bases numbered 6, after V lost 4 bases and J lost 8 bases. Here the CDR3 reads CASSSQQGADIQYF. CDR3 bases read: TGTGCCAGCAGCTCGCAACAGGGGGCAGACATT.

Note on this clone: The read falls 3 residues short of the CDR3 end, and the missing part is taken from the germline J gene. The genes are TRBV18 and TRBJ1-3; D remains ambiguous. The CDR3 spans 15 residues. Germline V gene lookup returns CDR1 KGHSH and CDR2 LQKENI. V was pared by 4 bases and J by 6 bases, with 16 bases between. CDR3 residues: CASSLSQSTVNTIYF. CDR3 DNA (partial): TGTGCCAGCTCACTGTCCCAGAGTACCGTAAACACC. Together with reference TRBV18 and TRBJ1-3, the CDR3 gives the full variable domain: NAGVMQNPRHLVRRRGQEARLRCSPMKGHSHVYWYRQLPEEGLKFMVYLQKENIIDESGMPKERFSAEFPKEGPSILRIQQVVRGDSAAYFCASSLSQSTVNTIYFGEGSWLTVV.

A word on this clone: The read terminates 3 residues before the CDR3 end, so the remaining end is supplied by the germline J gene. This rearrangement joins TRBV7-9 to TRBJ1-4; 7 positions agree with TRBD1. J gave up 8 bases and V 5 bases, and 11 bases lay outside the gene matches. Germline CDR1 reads SEHNR; CDR2 reads FQNEAQ (reference sequence). The CDR3 runs to 15 residues. CDR3 residues: CASSQQTGVKEKLFF. The covered CDR3 bases are TGTGCCAGCAGCCAGCAAACAGGGGTAAAGGAAAAA. Together with reference TRBV7-9 and TRBJ1-4, the CDR3 gives the full variable domain: DTGVSQNPRHKITKRGQNVTFRCDPISEHNRLYWYRQTLGQGPEFLTYFQNEAQLEKSRLLSDRFSAERPKGSFSTLEIQRTEQGDSAMYLCASSQQTGVKEKLFFGSGTQLSVL.

Details on this clone: The sequenced fragment ends 3 residues before the CDR3 boundary, so the rest is inferred from the germline J gene. The chain joins TRBV6-2 or TRBV6-3 to TRBJ2-7; 10 nucleotides align to TRBD1. V lost 6 bases, J lost 5 bases, and 7 bases stayed unmatched. Looked up from germline, CDR1 is MNHEY and CDR2 is SVGEGT. This CDR3 is 14 amino acids long. The CDR3 bases that were read are TGTGCCAGCAGCGACGGGACAGGGGACCACGAG. Translating gives CASSDGTGDHE. The whole CDR3 protein reads CASSDGTGDHEQYF.

Ten or more counts support this clone. The read finishes 3 residues shy of the CDR3 end, and the germline J gene is used to complete it. The chain links TRBV20-1 to TRBJ2-2; TRBD2 matches at 8 bases. The CDR3 is 15 residues long. With V trimmed by 6 bases and J by 1 base, 7 bases remained unmatched. Germline V gene lookup returns CDR1 DFQATT and CDR2 SNEGSKA (reference sequence). The sequenced part of the CDR3 DNA is TGCAGTGCACGGGTAGCGGGACTGAACACCGGGGAG. As protein: CSARVAGLNTGE. The complete CDR3 sequence is CSARVAGLNTGELFF.

Remarks on this clone: Read sequence stops 3 residues before the CDR3 end, and the germline J gene provides the missing end. The V and J genes are TRBV7-6 and TRBJ1-4, with TRBD1 matching over 7 bases. Trimming took 5 bases from V and 4 from J; bases not matched to a gene: 7. Germline assignment: CDR1 SGHVS and CDR2 FNYEAQ. The CDR3 is 15 residues long. Partial CDR3 DNA: TGTGCCAGCAGCGCCCGACAGGGATTTAATGAAAAA. Protein sequence: CASSARQGFNEK. The entire CDR3 is CASSARQGFNEKLFF.

This clone was recorded a few times. The CDR3 goes on 3 residues after the read ends, and that part is filled in from the germline J gene. The chain links TRBV18 to TRBJ2-3, with TRBD1 identical over 12 bases. Looked up from germline, CDR1 is KGHSH and CDR2 is LQKENI. This CDR3 comprises 17 residues. V was clipped by 2 bases and J by 1 base; unmatched bases: 4. Partial CDR3 DNA: TGTGCCAGCTCACCAGGGACAGGGGGCGCTGGCACAGATACG. As protein: CASSPGTGGAGTDT. The full CDR3 protein is CASSPGTGGAGTDTQYF.

This clone appeared a few times. Read data end 3 residues before the CDR3 end; the end is taken from the germline J gene. The chain couples TRBV18 to TRBJ2-3, with TRBD2 identical over 12 bases. The CDR3 loop spans 16 amino acids. CDR1 is KGHSH, CDR2 LQKENI, per germline. The ends lost 2 bases at V and 6 bases at J; junction bases unmatched: 6. The DNA read from the CDR3 is TGTGCCAGCTCACCAGTCACTAGCGGGGGGTTCGATACG. It is translated as CASSPVTSGGFDT. The entire CDR3 sequence reads CASSPVTSGGFDTQYF.

Concerning this clone itself: From the germline J gene comes the end of the CDR3, since the read stops 3 residues before it. This chain connects TRBV19 to TRBJ2-1, with D perhaps TRBD2 (7 bases). The germline V gene encodes CDR1 LNHDA and CDR2 SQIVND (reference sequence). The CDR3 spans 15 residues. Trimming left V 0 bases short and J 8 bases short, with 14 bases between. The sequenced CDR3 bases are TGTGCCAGTAGTATAGAGCACCGGGGGGCCTATGAG. Amino acids: CASSIEHRGAYE. The complete CDR3 reads CASSIEHRGAYEQFF.